The rows below give T cell receptor beta chains drawn from one sample of a study of blood T cell repertoires in COVID-19. TCRdb's copy holds only in-frame clones and misses some; the assay was immunoSEQ multiplex PCR. The repertoire consists of roughly 180,000 clones, with approximately 85% occurring once and the leading ten covering approximately 7.7%. The sequencing sample was made of peripheral blood. These receptors were obtained from an older woman with COVID-19, enrolled during active disease. Both conserved end residues are part of each CDR3. A D gene is named only where the DNA matches it firmly. Clone size is not always given. Where it is, it says once, few, many or a class for expanded clones.

d_call,cdr3_length,clone_size,v_call,j_call,cdr3_aa,cdr3_nt
-,13,once,TRBV7-2,TRBJ2-2,CASSFMSSRELFF,TGTGCCAGCAGCTTTATGAGTAGCAGGGAGCTGTTTTTT
-,15,-,TRBV5-6,TRBJ2-3,CASLTIGGRTDTQYF,TGTGCCAGCTTGACTATAGGGGGACGGACAGATACGCAGTATTTT
TRBD1,15,-,TRBV2,TRBJ1-4,CASTPWTGVRGKLFF,TGTGCCAGCACTCCCTGGACAGGGGTTCGGGGAAAACTGTTTTTT
-,13,-,TRBV6-2/TRBV6-3,TRBJ2-5,CASSDPGQETQYF,TGTGCCAGCAGTGACCCGGGACAAGAGACCCAGTACTTC
-,14,once,TRBV9,TRBJ2-1,CASSVVSGYSEQFF,TGTGCCAGCAGCGTAGTTTCGGGTTACTCTGAGCAGTTCTTC
TRBD2,15,-,TRBV7-3,TRBJ2-2,CASSYNSGAGGELFF,TGTGCCAGCAGCTACAATAGCGGGGCGGGCGGGGAGCTGTTTTTT
-,15,-,TRBV3-1/TRBV3-2,TRBJ2-6,CASSPWAVGANVLTF,TGTGCCAGCAGCCCTTGGGCAGTTGGGGCCAACGTCCTGACTTTC
-,13,once,TRBV6-2/TRBV6-3,TRBJ2-3,CASSYLSTDTQYF,TGTGCCAGCAGTTACCTTAGCACAGATACGCAGTATTTT
-,10,once,TRBV28,TRBJ1-1,CASSRTEAFF,TGTGCCAGCAGCCGCACTGAAGCTTTCTTT
TRBD1,14,-,TRBV6-2/TRBV6-3,TRBJ1-2,CASSLQQGVGGYTF,TGTGCCAGCAGCCTCCAACAGGGGGTCGGCGGCTACACCTTC
TRBD1,16,-,TRBV4-2,TRBJ1-2,CASSQEPTTGGYGYTF,TGTGCCAGCAGCCAAGAGCCAACGACAGGGGGCTATGGCTACACCTTC
TRBD1,16,once,TRBV19,TRBJ1-1,CASSTPGQGVNTEAFF,TGTGCCAGTAGTACGCCGGGACAGGGGGTTAACACTGAAGCTTTCTTT
TRBD1,15,-,TRBV28,TRBJ2-2,CASGKQGSNTGELFF,TGTGCCAGCGGGAAACAGGGGTCAAACACCGGGGAGCTGTTTTTT
-,14,few,TRBV7-8,TRBJ2-5,CASSLASGEETQYF,TGTGCCAGCAGCTTAGCCAGCGGAGAAGAGACCCAGTACTTC
TRBD2,14,once,TRBV28,TRBJ2-2,CASSSPSGAGELFF,TGTGCCAGCAGTTCCCCTAGCGGGGCCGGGGAGCTGTTTTTT
TRBD1,13,-,TRBV18,TRBJ1-1,CASSWQGASEAFF,TGTGCCAGCTCATGGCAGGGGGCATCTGAAGCTTTCTTT
-,16,-,TRBV5-1,TRBJ1-3,CASSSTTGSSGNTIYF,TGCGCCAGCAGCTCTACCACAGGGAGCTCTGGAAACACCATATATTTT
-,15,-,TRBV11-2,TRBJ2-5,CASSPAGQAQETQYF,TGTGCCAGCAGCCCGGCGGGCCAAGCTCAAGAGACCCAGTACTTC
-,16,once,TRBV4-2,TRBJ1-2,CASSQEIDQRVGGYTF,TGTGCCAGCAGCCAAGAAATCGATCAGAGGGTTGGCGGCTACACCTTC
TRBD1,15,-,TRBV27,TRBJ2-1,CASSFLDRGLNEQFF,TGTGCCAGCAGTTTTCTGGACAGGGGGCTGAATGAGCAGTTCTTC
-,14,-,TRBV7-2,TRBJ1-5,CASSTDYSNQPQHF,TGTGCCAGCAGCACCGACTATAGCAATCAGCCCCAGCATTTT
TRBD1,15,-,TRBV7-2,TRBJ2-3,CASSPQQGAPDTQYF,TGTGCCAGCAGCCCACAACAGGGGGCCCCAGATACGCAGTATTTT
-,16,-,TRBV28,TRBJ1-2,CASSPKLKKTNYGYTF,TGTGCCAGCAGTCCCAAACTCAAGAAGACTAACTATGGCTACACCTTC
TRBD1,15,-,TRBV5-8,TRBJ1-2,CASSLGTGGNYGYTF,TGTGCCAGCAGCTTGGGTACAGGGGGTAACTATGGCTACACCTTC
-,16,-,TRBV27,TRBJ1-5,CASSLSGKPGNQPQHF,TGTGCCAGCAGTTTATCCGGGAAACCGGGCAATCAGCCCCAGCATTTT
TRBD2,17,-,TRBV7-3,TRBJ2-7,CASSQTQLAGGFREQYF,TGTGCCAGCAGCCAAACCCAACTAGCGGGAGGCTTTCGGGAGCAGTACTTC
-,14,-,TRBV19,TRBJ1-1,CASQISHGVPEAFF,TGTGCCAGTCAAATTTCTCATGGAGTTCCTGAAGCTTTCTTT
-,12,-,TRBV6-5,TRBJ1-2,CASRPTGRGYTF,TGTGCCTCCCGTCCAACAGGGCGAGGCTACACCTTC
-,14,-,TRBV30,TRBJ2-1,CAWSSGSFHNEQFF,TGTGCCTGGAGTTCTGGCTCCTTCCACAATGAGCAGTTCTTC
-,13,once,TRBV5-1,TRBJ2-1,CASSLQVDNEQFF,TGCGCCAGCAGCTTACAGGTCGACAATGAGCAGTTCTTC
TRBD1,16,-,TRBV6-5,TRBJ1-2,CASSYGGQGGDYGYTF,TGTGCCAGCAGTTACGGAGGACAGGGAGGGGACTATGGCTACACCTTC
-,15,-,TRBV28,TRBJ2-2,CASSSPGLNTGELFF,TGTGCCAGCAGTTCTCCGGGACTCAACACCGGGGAGCTGTTTTTT
TRBD2,16,-,TRBV18,TRBJ2-1,CASSPKAGANYNEQFF,TGTGCCAGCTCACCAAAAGCGGGGGCGAATTACAATGAGCAGTTCTTC
-,15,-,TRBV5-5,TRBJ2-2,CASSLLQGHTGELFF,TGTGCCAGCAGCTTATTACAGGGACACACCGGGGAGCTGTTTTTT
-,14,-,TRBV29-1,TRBJ2-3,CSVEPIVVADTQYF,TGCAGCGTGGAGCCTATAGTGGTCGCAGATACGCAGTATTTT
-,13,-,TRBV6-5,TRBJ1-5,CASRQGGNQPQHF,TGTGCCAGCAGACAGGGTGGCAATCAGCCCCAGCATTTT
-,16,-,TRBV6-2/TRBV6-3,TRBJ2-2,CASSYSGEDPAGELFF,TGTGCCAGCAGTTACTCGGGCGAAGACCCCGCCGGGGAGCTGTTTTTT
-,13,-,TRBV2,TRBJ1-6,CASGGDVDSPLHF,TGTGCCAGCGGGGGGGACGTTGATTCACCCCTCCACTTT
-,16,-,TRBV27,TRBJ2-7,CASSSPGAKRSTGQYF,TGTGCCAGCAGTAGTCCGGGAGCCAAAAGATCTACGGGACAGTACTTC
-,16,-,TRBV19,TRBJ1-5,CASSIRIGEGNQPQHF,TGTGCCAGTAGTATAAGGATCGGGGAGGGGAATCAGCCCCAGCATTTT
TRBD1,15,-,TRBV6-1,TRBJ1-2,CASSENRGSEYGYTF,TGTGCCAGCAGTGAAAACAGGGGTTCCGAGTATGGCTACACCTTC
-,15,-,TRBV24-1,TRBJ2-1,CATSGPGSSYNEQFF,TGTGCCACCAGTGGACCAGGCAGCTCCTACAATGAGCAGTTCTTC
-,16,-,TRBV5-1,TRBJ2-3,CASSPQGGPGIDTQYF,TGCGCCAGCAGCCCCCAGGGGGGCCCTGGGATTGATACGCAGTATTTT
TRBD2,14,-,TRBV20-1,TRBJ2-2,CSASRLAGAGELFF,TGCAGTGCTAGTCGGCTAGCGGGAGCCGGGGAGCTGTTTTTT
TRBD1,13,few,TRBV29-1,TRBJ2-1,CSGNRGYVNEQFF,TGCAGCGGAAACAGGGGGTATGTCAATGAGCAGTTCTTC
TRBD2,16,-,TRBV9,TRBJ2-3,CASSSTSGGYTDTQYF,TGTGCCAGCAGCTCGACTAGCGGGGGTTACACAGATACGCAGTATTTT
-,16,-,TRBV5-1,TRBJ2-3,CASSWRTAASTDTQYF,TGCGCCAGCAGCTGGAGGACGGCTGCTAGCACAGATACGCAGTATTTT
TRBD1,15,-,TRBV6-2/TRBV6-3,TRBJ1-5,CASSYSGGGNQPQHF,TGTGCCAGCAGTTACTCAGGGGGCGGCAATCAGCCCCAGCATTTT
-,13,-,TRBV10-3,TRBJ1-4,CAISPGEWEKLFF,TGTGCCATCAGCCCGGGAGAGTGGGAAAAACTGTTTTTT
-,14,-,TRBV28,TRBJ1-1,CASPRPGMGTEAFF,TGTGCCAGCCCGAGGCCCGGGATGGGAACTGAAGCTTTCTTT
TRBD2,15,-,TRBV6-5,TRBJ2-1,CASRRTSGGASEQFF,TGTGCCAGCAGGAGGACTAGCGGGGGGGCCAGTGAGCAGTTCTTC
-,14,-,TRBV27,TRBJ2-2,CATARGGPTGELFF,TGTGCCACAGCTAGGGGGGGGCCCACCGGGGAGCTGTTTTTT
TRBD1,16,-,TRBV28,TRBJ1-5,CASSVLGTGLGEPQHF,TGTGCCAGCAGCGTGCTTGGGACAGGGCTCGGGGAGCCCCAGCATTTT
TRBD1,15,-,TRBV9,TRBJ1-4,CASSYRDREDEKLFF,TGTGCCAGCAGCTACCGGGACAGGGAGGATGAAAAACTGTTTTTT
-,14,few,TRBV7-8,TRBJ1-5,CASSLVGAEQPQHF,TGTGCCAGCAGCTTAGTAGGGGCCGAACAGCCCCAGCATTTT